The clone carrying this TCR beta chain was detected once. This entry comes from a study of cytomegalovirus exposure and HLA in healthy donors. The PCR ran on 60 Vbeta and 13 Jbeta primers. The protocol was immunoSEQ multiplex PCR, while the TCRdb copy is restricted to in-frame clones and leaves out a portion. The sample lists 140,000 to 150,000 clones, around 84% seen once, with approximately 2.7% in the top ten. Germline-derived CDR1 and CDR2 are SGHRS and YFSETQ. The CDR3 loop spans 15 amino acids. V shed 5 bases and J 2 bases; nucleotides not matched to a gene: 8. Material for sequencing was PBMCs. The clonotype was recovered from a boy between 2 and 10 years old in good health and CMV-seronegative. This chain joins TRBV5-1 and TRBJ2-3; TRBD2 matches at 7 bases. The DNA for the CDR3 is TGCGCCAGCAGTATTAAAGGGAGGGACACAGATACGCAGTATTTT. Amino acid sequence: CASSIKGRDTDTQYF.